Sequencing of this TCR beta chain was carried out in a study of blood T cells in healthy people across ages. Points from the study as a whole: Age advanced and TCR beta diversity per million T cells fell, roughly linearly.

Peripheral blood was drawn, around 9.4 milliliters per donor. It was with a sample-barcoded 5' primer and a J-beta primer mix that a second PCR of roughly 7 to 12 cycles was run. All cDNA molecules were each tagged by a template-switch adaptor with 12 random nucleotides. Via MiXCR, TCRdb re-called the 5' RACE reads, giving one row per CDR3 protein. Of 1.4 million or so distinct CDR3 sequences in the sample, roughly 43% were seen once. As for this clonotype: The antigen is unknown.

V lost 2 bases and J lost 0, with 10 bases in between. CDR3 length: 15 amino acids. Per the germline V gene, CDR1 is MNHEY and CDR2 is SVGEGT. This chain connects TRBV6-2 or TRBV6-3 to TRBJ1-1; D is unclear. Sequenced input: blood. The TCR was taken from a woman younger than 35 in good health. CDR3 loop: CASSYLSGMNTEAFF. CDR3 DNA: TGTGCCAGCAGTTACCTTTCCGGGATGAACACTGAAGCTTTCTTT.